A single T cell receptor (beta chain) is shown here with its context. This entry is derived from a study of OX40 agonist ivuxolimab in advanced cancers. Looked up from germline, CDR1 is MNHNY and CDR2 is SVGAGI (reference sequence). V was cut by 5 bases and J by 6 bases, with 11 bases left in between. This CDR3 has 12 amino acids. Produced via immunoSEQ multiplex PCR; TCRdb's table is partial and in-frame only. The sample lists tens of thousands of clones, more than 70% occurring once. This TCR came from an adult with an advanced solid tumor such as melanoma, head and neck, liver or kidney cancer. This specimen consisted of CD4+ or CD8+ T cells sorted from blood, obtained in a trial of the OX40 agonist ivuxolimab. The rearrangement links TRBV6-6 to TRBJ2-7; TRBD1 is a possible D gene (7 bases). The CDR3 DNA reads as TGTGCCAGCAGTAGACAGGGAGGCGAGCAGTACTTC. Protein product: CASSRQGGEQYF.